This TCR beta chain derives from a study of OX40 agonist ivuxolimab in advanced cancers. Study overall: Ivuxolimab is a fully human IgG2 antibody that activates OX40 (CD134). Study results and caveats: Some of the nonresponding patients also showed low levels of normalized T-cell clonal expansion. Dose levels from 0.1 to 3.0 mg/kg saw CD4+ and CD8+ blood T cells expand clonally by week 6. It was not determined which antigens were specifically recognized by the peripheral T cells that had undergone clonal expansion.

Germline V gene data show CDR1 as LNHDA and CDR2 as SQIVND (reference sequence). There are 14 residues in the CDR3. Trimming at V came to 5 bases and at J to 6 bases, leaving 9 bases not matched to a gene. For this clone: Its antigen is currently unknown.

The repertoire was sequenced with immunoSEQ multiplex PCR; TCRdb's copy has only in-frame clones and lacks some. The sample has about 150,000 clones, 90% to 95% seen once. The clonotype comes from an adult with an advanced solid tumor such as melanoma, head and neck, liver or kidney cancer. The source material was CD4+ or CD8+ T cells sorted from blood, sampled in a trial of the OX40 agonist ivuxolimab. The V call is TRBV19, the J call TRBJ1-1; TRBD1 agrees at 7 bases. The CDR3 sequence: CASSETGSRPEAFF. The CDR3 DNA reads TGTGCCAGTAGTGAGACAGGGAGTAGGCCTGAAGCTTTCTTT.